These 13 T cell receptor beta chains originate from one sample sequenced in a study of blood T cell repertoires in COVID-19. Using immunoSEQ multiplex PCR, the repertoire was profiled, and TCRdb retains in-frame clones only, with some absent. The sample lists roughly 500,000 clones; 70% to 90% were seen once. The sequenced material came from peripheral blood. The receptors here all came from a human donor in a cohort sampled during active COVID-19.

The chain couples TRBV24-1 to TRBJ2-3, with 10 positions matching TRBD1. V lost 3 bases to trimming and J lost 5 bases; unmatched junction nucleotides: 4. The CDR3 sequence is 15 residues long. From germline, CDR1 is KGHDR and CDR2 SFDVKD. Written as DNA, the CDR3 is TGTGCCACCAGTGATCCGGGACAGGGGAAAGATACGCAGTATTTT. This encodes CATSDPGQGKDTQYF.

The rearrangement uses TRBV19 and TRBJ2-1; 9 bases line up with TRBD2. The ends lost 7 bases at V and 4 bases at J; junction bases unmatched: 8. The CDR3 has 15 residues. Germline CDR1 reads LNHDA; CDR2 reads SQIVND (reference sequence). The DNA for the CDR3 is TGTGCCAGTAATTGGCGGGAGGGGCCTTACAATGAGCAGTTCTTC. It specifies CASNWREGPYNEQFF.

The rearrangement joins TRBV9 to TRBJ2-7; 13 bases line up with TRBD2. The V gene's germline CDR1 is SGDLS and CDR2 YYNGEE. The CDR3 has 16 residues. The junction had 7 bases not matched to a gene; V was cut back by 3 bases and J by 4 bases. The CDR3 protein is CASSGGLAGDGYEQYF. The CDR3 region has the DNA TGTGCCAGCAGCGGTGGACTAGCGGGAGACGGGTACGAGCAGTACTTC.

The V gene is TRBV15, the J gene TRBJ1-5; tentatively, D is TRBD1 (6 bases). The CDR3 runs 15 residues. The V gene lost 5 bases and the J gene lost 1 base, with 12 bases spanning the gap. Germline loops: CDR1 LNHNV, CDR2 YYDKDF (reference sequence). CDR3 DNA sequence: TGTGCCACCAGCCAGAGAAGGGGGAGCAATCAGCCCCAGCATTTT. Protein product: CATSQRRGSNQPQHF.

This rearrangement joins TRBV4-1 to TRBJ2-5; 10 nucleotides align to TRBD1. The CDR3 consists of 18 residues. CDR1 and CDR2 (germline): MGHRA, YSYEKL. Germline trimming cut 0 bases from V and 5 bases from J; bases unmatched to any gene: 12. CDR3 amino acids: CASSQDRLTGGLEETQYF. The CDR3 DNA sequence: TGCGCCAGCAGCCAAGACCGTCTGACAGGGGGCCTGGAGGAGACCCAGTACTTC.

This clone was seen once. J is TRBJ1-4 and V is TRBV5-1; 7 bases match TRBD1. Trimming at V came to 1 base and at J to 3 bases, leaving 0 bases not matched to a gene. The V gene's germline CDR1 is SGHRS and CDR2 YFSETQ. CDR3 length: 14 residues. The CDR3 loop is CASSLTGANEKLFF. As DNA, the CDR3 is TGCGCCAGCAGCTTGACAGGGGCTAATGAAAAACTGTTTTTT.

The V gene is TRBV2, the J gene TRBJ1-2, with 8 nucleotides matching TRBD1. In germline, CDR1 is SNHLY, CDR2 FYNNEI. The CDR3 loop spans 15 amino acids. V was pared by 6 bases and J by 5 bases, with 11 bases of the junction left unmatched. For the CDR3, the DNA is TGTGCCAGCAGGAACAGGGGGGTACGAGGTTATGGCTACACCTTC. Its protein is CASRNRGVRGYGYTF.

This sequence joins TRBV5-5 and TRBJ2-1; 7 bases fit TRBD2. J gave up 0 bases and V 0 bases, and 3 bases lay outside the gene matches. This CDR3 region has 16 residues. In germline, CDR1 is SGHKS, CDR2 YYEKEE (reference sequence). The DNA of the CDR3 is TGTGCCAGCAGCTTGGCCCGCGGGAGCTCCTACAATGAGCAGTTCTTC. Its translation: CASSLARGSSYNEQFF.

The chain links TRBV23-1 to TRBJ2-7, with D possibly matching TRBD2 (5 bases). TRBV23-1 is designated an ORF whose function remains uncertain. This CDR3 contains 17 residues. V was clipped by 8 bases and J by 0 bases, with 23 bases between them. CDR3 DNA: TGCGCCAGCGTTTTCCCAGGCGGCGGAGGAAGCTCCTACGAGCAGTACTTC. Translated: CASVFPGGGGSSYEQYF.

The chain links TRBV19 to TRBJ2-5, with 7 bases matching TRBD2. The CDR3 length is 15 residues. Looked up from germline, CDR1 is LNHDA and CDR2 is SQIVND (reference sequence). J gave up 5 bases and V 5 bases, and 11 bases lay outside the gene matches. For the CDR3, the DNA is TGTGCCAGTAGTTTCCCCCGGGGTAGCGGGGAGACCCAGTACTTC. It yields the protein CASSFPRGSGETQYF.

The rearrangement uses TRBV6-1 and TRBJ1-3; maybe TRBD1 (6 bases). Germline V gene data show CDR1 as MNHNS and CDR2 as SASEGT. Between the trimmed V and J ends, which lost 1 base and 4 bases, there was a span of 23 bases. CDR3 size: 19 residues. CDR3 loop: CASSEDRRGGVKAGNTIYF. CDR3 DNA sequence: TGTGCCAGCAGTGAAGATCGTAGGGGGGGTGTAAAAGCCGGAAACACCATATATTTT.

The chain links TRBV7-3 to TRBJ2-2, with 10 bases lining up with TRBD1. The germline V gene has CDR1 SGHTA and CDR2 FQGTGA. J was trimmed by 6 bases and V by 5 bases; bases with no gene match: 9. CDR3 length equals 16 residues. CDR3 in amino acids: CASSTRSGTGAGELFF. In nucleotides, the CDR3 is TGTGCCAGCAGCACGCGGTCCGGGACAGGGGCCGGGGAGCTGTTTTTT.

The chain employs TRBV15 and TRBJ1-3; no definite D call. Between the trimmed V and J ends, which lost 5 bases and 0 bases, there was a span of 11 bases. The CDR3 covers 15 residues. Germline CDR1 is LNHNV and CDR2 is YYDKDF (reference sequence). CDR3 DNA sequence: TGTGCCACCAGCCTGCGGGTCTTCTCTGGAAACACCATATATTTT. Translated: CATSLRVFSGNTIYF. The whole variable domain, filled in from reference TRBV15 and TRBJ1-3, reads DAMVIQNPRYQVTQFGKPVTLSCSQTLNHNVMYWYQQKSSQAPKLLFHYYDKDFNNEADTPDNFQSRRPNTSFCFLDIRSPGLGDTAMYLCATSLRVFSGNTIYFGEGSWLTVV.